The 3 T cell receptor beta chains in this list originate from one sample, sequenced in a study of T cell repertoires in cytomegalovirus infection. MiXCR, applied by TCRdb to the reads, yields one record per CDR3 protein. The repertoire consists of roughly 230,000 distinct CDR3 sequences, with over 20% occurring once and the leading ten covering about 18%. The sequenced sample was CD8+ T cells from PBMCs. The receptors come from a human donor in good health (CMV status not recorded). Some clones in this sample may be carry-over from other donors' samples.

This clonotype turned up a few times. The chain links TRBV12-3 or TRBV12-4 to TRBJ1-4, with D uncertain. V shed 1 base and J shed 5 bases, with 11 bases lying between them. This CDR3 has 15 residues. The CDR3 region is CASSLGTDQNEKLFF. In DNA, the CDR3 is TGTGCCAGCAGTTTAGGGACGGACCAAAATGAAAAACTGTTTTTT.

This clonotype was counted ten times or more. V and J are TRBV5-4 and TRBJ2-7, with 7 bases fitting TRBD1. CDR1 SGHNT and CDR2 YYREEE come from the germline V gene (reference sequence). J was trimmed by 1 base and V by 0 bases; bases with no gene match: 1. The CDR3 is 14 amino acids. This CDR3 reads CASSLGGQSYEQYF. Here the CDR3 DNA reads TGTGCCAGCAGCTTGGGGGGACAGTCCTACGAGCAGTACTTC.

The J gene is TRBJ2-1, the V gene TRBV29-1, with D unclear. Germline CDR1 is SQVTM and CDR2 is ANQGSEA. The CDR3 loop spans 10 amino acids. The V end was cut by 4 bases, the J end by 10 bases, with 8 bases between. CDR3 region: CSVVVVEQFF. The CDR3 region has the DNA TGCAGCGTTGTGGTAGTAGAGCAGTTCTTC.